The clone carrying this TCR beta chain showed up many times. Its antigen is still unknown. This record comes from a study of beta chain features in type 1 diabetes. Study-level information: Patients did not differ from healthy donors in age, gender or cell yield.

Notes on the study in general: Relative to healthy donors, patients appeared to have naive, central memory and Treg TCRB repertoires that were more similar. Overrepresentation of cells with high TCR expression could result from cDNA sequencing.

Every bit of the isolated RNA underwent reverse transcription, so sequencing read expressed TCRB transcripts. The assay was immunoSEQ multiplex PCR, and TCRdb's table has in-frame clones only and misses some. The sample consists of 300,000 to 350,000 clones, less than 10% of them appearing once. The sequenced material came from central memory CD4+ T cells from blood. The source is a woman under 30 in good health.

CDR3 sequence reads: CASSPTGYNEQFF. As DNA, the CDR3 is TGTGCCAGCAGCCCAACAGGTTACAATGAGCAGTTCTTC. The chain recombines TRBV6-6 with TRBJ2-1; tentative D call: TRBD1 (5 bases). CDR1 is MNHNY and CDR2 is SVGAGI in the germline V gene (reference sequence). This CDR3 has 13 residues. Deletions cut 6 bases from V and 4 bases from J, with 10 bases between.